This T cell receptor beta chain is from a study of ipilimumab plus nivolumab after autologous stem cell transplantation. Germline assignment: CDR1 SGHRS and CDR2 YFSETQ. CDR3 length: 15 amino acids. The V gene lost 1 base and the J gene lost 0 bases, with 8 bases spanning the gap. Assay: immunoSEQ multiplex PCR; the TCRdb copy retains only in-frame clones and omits some. The table lists some 15,000 clones, under 85% of them singletons. The sample was PBMCs, taken in a trial of ipilimumab plus nivolumab as post-transplant consolidation. This rearrangement joins TRBV5-1 to TRBJ2-1; maybe TRBD2 (6 bases). The TCR was taken from a male donor with primary mediastinal lymphoma. CDR3 nucleotides: TGCGCCAGCAGCTTGAGGCGGGACTCCTACAATGAGCAGTTCTTC. Its translation is CASSLRRDSYNEQFF.